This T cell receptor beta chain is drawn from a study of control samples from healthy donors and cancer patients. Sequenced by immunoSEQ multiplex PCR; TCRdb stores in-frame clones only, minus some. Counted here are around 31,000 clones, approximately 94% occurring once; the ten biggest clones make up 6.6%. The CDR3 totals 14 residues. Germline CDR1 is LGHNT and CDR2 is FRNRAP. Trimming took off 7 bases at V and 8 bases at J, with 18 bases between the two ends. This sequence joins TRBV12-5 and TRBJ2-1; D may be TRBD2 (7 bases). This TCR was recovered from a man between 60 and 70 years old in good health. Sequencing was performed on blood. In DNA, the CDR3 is TGTGCTAGTGCCAGAGGGGGGGCTCGGGATGAGCAGTTCTTC. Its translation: CASARGGARDEQFF.